This record covers a single T cell receptor (beta chain). Its antigen is unknown. No base quality information exists; no much larger clone differs at one position. The library was produced with the immunoSEQ multiplex PCR assay. For TCR sequencing, RNA was extracted from every sample and reverse transcribed into cDNA to serve as template. First-strand cDNA was synthesized using SuperScript III with a 2:1 mix of oligo-dT and random hexamers. Amplification bias was assessed with a synthetic immune receptor repertoire, and residual bias was removed computationally. Per the source publication's procedure: Raw reads were preprocessed for error removal, and CDR3 was defined according to IMGT conventions as running from the conserved cysteine to phenylalanine. Clonality was computed by normalizing Shannon entropy by log2 of the number of productive unique TCRs and subtracting the result from 1. Whether each scalp clone was CD4 or CD8 was inferred by checking scalp TCRbeta sequences against the CD4 and CD8 repertoires from sorted blood. In its TCRdb copy, this immuneACCESS table keeps in-frame sequences only and misses some clones. Where compared with another copy, unresolved V genes explain less than half of these, and the others have no known cause. The DNA gave D and trimming, while V, J and clone size come from that table. A total of more than 95,000 clones appear in this sample, roughly 57% of them only once. The ten biggest clones cover 5% to 7% of the sample.

The data were obtained in a study of CD8+ T cells in alopecia areata (dated by TCRdb to 2016 to 2019). About the full investigation: Treated patients were enrolled in an open-label pilot trial of oral tofacitinib at 5 to 10 mg twice daily for moderate-to-severe alopecia areata. Patients received tofacitinib for 6 to 18 months and were then followed off drug for 6 months to check for delayed response and recurrence. In treated patients, disease severity was measured using the SALT score, which gives the percentage of scalp surface area affected. The study used high-throughput TCRbeta sequencing to examine T cell clonal expansion in alopecia areata, in both the C3H/HeJ mouse model and human patients. On the human side, TCRbeta sequencing was run on scalp tissue and on sorted CD4+ and CD8+ peripheral blood T cells from healthy controls and from alopecia areata patients with either patchy or totalis/universalis disease. Biopsies were taken from tofacitinib-treated patients at baseline and again at 4 and 24 weeks into treatment, and several of those patients also had a later scalp biopsy. Clonality in the scalp was compared among normal scalp (n=4), patchy alopecia areata scalp (n=8), and alopecia totalis/universalis scalp (n=8). The RNA source kit depended on sample type: the PAXgene miRNA kit for fixed scalp, the miRNeasy kit for PBMCs, and the RNeasy kit for mouse skin. immunoSEQ multiplex PCR using 35 Vbeta forward primers and 13 Jbeta reverse primers was used to amplify TCRbeta CDR3 regions. Broader findings and caveats from the paper: Because the treated cohort was small and had just a single nonresponder, larger studies are needed to establish links between baseline CD8+ expansion and response. Tofacitinib significantly decreased scalp clonality and the number of expanded CD8+ clones among the top 100 scalp clones. Compared with mice, TCR sequences shared between patients were less clear, possibly partly because of HLA diversity across the patient population. Unlike mouse skin, which is dominated by gammadelta T cells, normal human skin has resident alphabeta T cells that are also sequenced, and this complicates analysis of the scalp TCR repertoire. Higher clonality and more expanded CD8+ clones were observed in lesional scalp than in normal scalp, particularly in alopecia totalis/universalis, a finding suggestive of antigenic drive. Many expanded lesional clones persisted in scalp and blood during tofacitinib treatment, which may partly explain relapse after stopping treatment.

Reading from cysteine to phenylalanine, the CDR3 counts 16 amino acids. The entry retains the CDR3 DNA only, 48 bases that are in frame from base 1. In the germline V gene (reference sequence), CDR1 corresponds to MNHEY and CDR2 to SMNVEV. Relative to germline, V is missing 3 bases and J is missing 0 bases, with 6 bases of the junction outside any gene match. The intended sense of this specimen's time point label: around 4 weeks on oral tofacitinib. The treatment or condition label on this specimen signifies: oral pan-JAK inhibitor, 5-10 mg twice daily. Lesional scalp punch biopsies and peripheral blood were obtained from alopecia areata patients. PBMCs were separated by density centrifugation and stained for CD3, CD4 and CD8, after which CD4+ and CD8+ T cells were sorted on a FACSAria.

Material: CD4+ T cells sorted from blood, obtained at week 4, from a patient treated with tofacitinib. The sequence came from a human donor with alopecia areata. The chain uses TRBV27 and TRBJ2-3; 7 bases in the junction line up with TRBD2. The CDR3 has the sequence CASSLFGGISTDTQYF. The nucleotide sequence is TGTGCCAGCAGTTTGTTCGGGGGGATTAGCACAGATACGCAGTATTTT.